This note documents a single TCR beta chain sequence. V shed 4 bases and J shed 8 bases, with 19 bases lying between them. Germline V gene data show CDR1 as SGDLS and CDR2 as YYNGEE. The CDR3 totals 16 residues. These data originate in a study of blood T cell repertoires in COVID-19. In the study's own analysis: Using reference gene primer amplification, nucleated cell counts were estimated. Sequenced by immunoSEQ multiplex PCR; TCRdb stores in-frame clones only, minus some. V and J calls and clone size follow that table, whereas D and trimming were derived from the DNA. Of under 200,000 clones listed, approximately 87% are singletons.

Sequences were obtained from peripheral blood. The clonotype comes from a woman aged 55-70 years with COVID-19, enrolled during active disease. The J gene is TRBJ1-6, the V gene TRBV9; D is possibly TRBD1 (6 bases). Written as DNA, the CDR3 is TGTGCCAGCAGCAAAGAGACAGGACGGCCGGATTCACCCCTCCACTTT. It specifies CASSKETGRPDSPLHF.